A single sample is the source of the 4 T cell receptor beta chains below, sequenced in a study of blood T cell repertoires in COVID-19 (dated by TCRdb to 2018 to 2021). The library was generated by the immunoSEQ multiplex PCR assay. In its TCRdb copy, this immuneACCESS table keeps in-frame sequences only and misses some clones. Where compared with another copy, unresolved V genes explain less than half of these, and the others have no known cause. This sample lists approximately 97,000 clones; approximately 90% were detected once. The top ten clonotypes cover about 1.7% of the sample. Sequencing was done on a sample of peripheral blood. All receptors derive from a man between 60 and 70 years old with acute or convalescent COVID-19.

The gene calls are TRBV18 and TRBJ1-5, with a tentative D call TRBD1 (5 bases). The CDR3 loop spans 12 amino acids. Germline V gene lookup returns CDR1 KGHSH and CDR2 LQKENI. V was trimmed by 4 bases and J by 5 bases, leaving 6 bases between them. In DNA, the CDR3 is TGTGCCAGCTCACAAGGGGATCAGCCCCAGCATTTT. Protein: CASSQGDQPQHF.

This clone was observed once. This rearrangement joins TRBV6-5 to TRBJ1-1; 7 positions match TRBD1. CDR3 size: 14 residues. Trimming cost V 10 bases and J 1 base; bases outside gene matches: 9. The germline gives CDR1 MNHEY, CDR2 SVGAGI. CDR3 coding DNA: TGTGCCATTCGAGGACAGGCGGCGAACACTGAAGCTTTCTTT. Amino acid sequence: CAIRGQAANTEAFF.

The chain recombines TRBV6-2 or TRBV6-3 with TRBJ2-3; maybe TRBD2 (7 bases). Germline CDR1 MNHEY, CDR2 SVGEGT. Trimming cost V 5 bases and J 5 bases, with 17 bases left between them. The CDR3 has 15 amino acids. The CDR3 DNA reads TGTGCCAGCAGTCCAGGAGGGGGGGACGGAGATACGCAGTATTTT. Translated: CASSPGGGDGDTQYF.

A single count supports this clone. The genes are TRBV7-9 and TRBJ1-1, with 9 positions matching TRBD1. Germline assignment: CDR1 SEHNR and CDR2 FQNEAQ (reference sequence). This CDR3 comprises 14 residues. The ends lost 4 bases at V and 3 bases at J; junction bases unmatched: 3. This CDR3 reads CASSSGTGYTEAFF. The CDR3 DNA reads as TGTGCCAGCAGCTCCGGGACAGGGTACACTGAAGCTTTCTTT.